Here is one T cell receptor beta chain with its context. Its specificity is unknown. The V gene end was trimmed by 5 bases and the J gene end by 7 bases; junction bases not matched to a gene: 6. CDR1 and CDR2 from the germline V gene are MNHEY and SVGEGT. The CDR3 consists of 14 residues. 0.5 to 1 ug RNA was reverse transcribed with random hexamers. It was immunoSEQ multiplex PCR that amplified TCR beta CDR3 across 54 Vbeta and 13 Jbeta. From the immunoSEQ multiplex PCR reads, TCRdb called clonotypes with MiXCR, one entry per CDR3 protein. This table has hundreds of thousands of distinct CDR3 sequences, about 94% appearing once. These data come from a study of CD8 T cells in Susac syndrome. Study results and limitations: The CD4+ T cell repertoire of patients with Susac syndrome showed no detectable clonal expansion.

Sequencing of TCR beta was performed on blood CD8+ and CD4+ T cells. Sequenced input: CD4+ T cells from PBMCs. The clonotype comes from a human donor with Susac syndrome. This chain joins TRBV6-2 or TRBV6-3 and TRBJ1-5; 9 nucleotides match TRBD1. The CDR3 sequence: CASSRDREDQPQHF. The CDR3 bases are TGTGCCAGCAGTCGGGACAGGGAGGACCAGCCCCAGCATTTT.